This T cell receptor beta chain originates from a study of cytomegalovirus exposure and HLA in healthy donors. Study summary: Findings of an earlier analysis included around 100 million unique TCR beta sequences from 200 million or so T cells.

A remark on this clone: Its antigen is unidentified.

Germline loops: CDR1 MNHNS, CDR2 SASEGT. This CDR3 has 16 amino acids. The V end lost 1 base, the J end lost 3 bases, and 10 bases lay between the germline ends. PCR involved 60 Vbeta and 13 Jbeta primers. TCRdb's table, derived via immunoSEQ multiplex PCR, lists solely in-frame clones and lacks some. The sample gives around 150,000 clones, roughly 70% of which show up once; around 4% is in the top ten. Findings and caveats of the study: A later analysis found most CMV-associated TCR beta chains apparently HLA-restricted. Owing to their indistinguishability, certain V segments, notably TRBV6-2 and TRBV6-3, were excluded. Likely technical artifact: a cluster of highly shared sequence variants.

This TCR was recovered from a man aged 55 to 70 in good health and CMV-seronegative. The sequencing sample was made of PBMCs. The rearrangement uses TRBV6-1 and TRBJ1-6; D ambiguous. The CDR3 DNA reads TGTGCCAGCAGTGAAGAGCGGTCCCTCTATAATTCACCCCTCCACTTT. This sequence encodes CASSEERSLYNSPLHF.